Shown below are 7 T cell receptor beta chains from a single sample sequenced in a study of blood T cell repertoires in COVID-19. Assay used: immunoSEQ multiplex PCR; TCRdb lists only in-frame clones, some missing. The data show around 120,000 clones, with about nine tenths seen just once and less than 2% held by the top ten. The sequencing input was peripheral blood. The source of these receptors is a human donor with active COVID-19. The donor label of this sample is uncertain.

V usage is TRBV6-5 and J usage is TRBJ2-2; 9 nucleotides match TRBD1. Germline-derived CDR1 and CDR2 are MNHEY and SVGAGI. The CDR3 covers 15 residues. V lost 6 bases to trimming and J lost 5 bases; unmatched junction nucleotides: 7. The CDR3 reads CASSQQGARTGELFF. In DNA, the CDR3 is TGTGCCAGCAGCCAACAGGGGGCGAGGACCGGGGAGCTGTTTTTT.

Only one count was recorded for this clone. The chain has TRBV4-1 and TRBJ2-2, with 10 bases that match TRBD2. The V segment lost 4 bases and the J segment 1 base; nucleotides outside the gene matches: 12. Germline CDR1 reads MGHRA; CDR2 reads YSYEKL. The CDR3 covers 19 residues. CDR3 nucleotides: TGCGCCAGCAGCCCCCGGACAGTGACTAGCGGGCGGAACACCGGGGAGCTGTTTTTT. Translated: CASSPRTVTSGRNTGELFF.

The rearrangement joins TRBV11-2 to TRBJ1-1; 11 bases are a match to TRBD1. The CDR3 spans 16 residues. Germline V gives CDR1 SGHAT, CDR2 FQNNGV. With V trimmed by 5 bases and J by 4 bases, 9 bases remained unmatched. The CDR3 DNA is TGTGCCAGCAGCCCCGGGACAGGGGGAATGACCACTGAAGCTTTCTTT. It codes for CASSPGTGGMTTEAFF.

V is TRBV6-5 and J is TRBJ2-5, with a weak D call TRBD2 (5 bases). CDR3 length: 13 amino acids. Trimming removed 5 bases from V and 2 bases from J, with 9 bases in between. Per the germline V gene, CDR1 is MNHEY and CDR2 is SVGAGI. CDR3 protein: CASSRGLQETQYF. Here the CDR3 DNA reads TGTGCCAGCAGTCGTGGACTTCAAGAGACCCAGTACTTC.

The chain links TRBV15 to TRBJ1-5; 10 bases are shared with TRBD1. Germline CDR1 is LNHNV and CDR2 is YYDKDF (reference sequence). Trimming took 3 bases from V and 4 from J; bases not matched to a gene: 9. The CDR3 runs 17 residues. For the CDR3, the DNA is TGTGCCACCAGCAGGGAGACAGGGGGCGCGGGTAATCAGCCCCAGCATTTT. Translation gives CATSRETGGAGNQPQHF.

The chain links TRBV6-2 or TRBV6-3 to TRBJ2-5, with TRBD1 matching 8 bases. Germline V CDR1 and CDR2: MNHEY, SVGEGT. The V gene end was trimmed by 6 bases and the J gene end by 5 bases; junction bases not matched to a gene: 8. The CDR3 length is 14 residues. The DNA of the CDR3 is TGTGCCAGCAGCCAATGGACAGGGCTGGAGACCCAGTACTTC. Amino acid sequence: CASSQWTGLETQYF.

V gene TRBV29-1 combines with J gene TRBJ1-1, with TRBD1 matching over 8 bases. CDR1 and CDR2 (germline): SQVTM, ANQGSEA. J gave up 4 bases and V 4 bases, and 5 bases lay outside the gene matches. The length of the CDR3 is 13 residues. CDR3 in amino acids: CSVADRASTEAFF. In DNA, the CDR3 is TGCAGCGTTGCGGACAGGGCTAGCACTGAAGCTTTCTTT.